One and the same sample provided the 2 T cell receptor beta chains below, sequenced in a study of regulatory T cells in long-lasting Graves disease. Both iRepertoire HTBI primers and Arm-PCR of CDR3 regions were used to build the TCR beta libraries. Via MiXCR, TCRdb re-called the multiplex PCR reads, giving one row per CDR3 protein. The data show about 430,000 distinct CDR3 sequences, around 23% seen once. Stated time point: persistent/refractory GD, antithyroid drugs over 5 years with positive TRAb. Making the TCR library involved RNA that had been extracted from PBMCs. Sequencing used peripheral blood mononuclear cells (PBMCs), obtained when the disease was refractory, from a patient treated with antithyroid drugs. The receptors derive from a female donor with Graves disease.

The chain carries TRBV12-3 or TRBV12-4 and TRBJ2-7, with 11 nucleotides matching TRBD2. The CDR3 is made up of 16 amino acids. Trimming removed 6 bases from V and 7 bases from J; junction bases left unmatched: 14. The CDR3 region is CASSGVLAGGSREQYF. Written as DNA, the CDR3 is TGTGCCAGCAGCGGGGTGCTAGCGGGAGGTTCTAGGGAGCAGTACTTC.

This clonotype was seen a few times. The gene calls are TRBV30 and TRBJ1-1; D uncertain. Germline V gene data show CDR1 as GTSNPN and CDR2 as SVGIG (reference sequence). The V and J ends lost 2 bases and 8 bases respectively, with 15 bases between them. The CDR3 is 13 residues long. The CDR3 is CAWSPSLAAEAFF. CDR3 bases: TGTGCCTGGAGTCCCTCTCTCGCTGCGGAAGCTTTCTTT.